This T cell receptor beta chain was recovered during a study of T-cell memory formation after mild COVID-19. Findings and limits, study-wide: Memory sampled before infection contained some responding clones, suggesting cross-reactive memory joined.

V gave up 3 bases and J gave up 9 bases, with 15 bases separating them. The CDR3 length is 14 residues. Germline V CDR1 and CDR2: SGHAT, FQNNGV. TCR alpha and TCR beta cDNA libraries carrying sample barcodes and UMIs were produced by 5'RACE using constant-segment primers. From the 5' RACE reads, TCRdb called clonotypes with MiXCR, one entry per CDR3 protein. Of hundreds of thousands of distinct CDR3 sequences in the sample, around an eighth were seen once. This clonotype appeared many times. No antigen is known for it. Sequenced input: PBMCs or a T cell subset sorted from them (not recorded which). J is TRBJ2-1 and V is TRBV11-2, with a possible D match to TRBD2 (7 bases). This receptor was identified in a man younger than 35 who had mild COVID-19 (a few samples of this study predate the infection). Cell type and time point are not known. The CDR3 protein is CASSFIGGQGEQFF. CDR3 coding DNA: TGTGCCAGCAGCTTTATCGGGGGGCAGGGTGAGCAGTTCTTC.